The entry below gives a single T cell receptor (beta chain) sequence along with its context. Its antigen is unknown. The sample has other DNA sequences that encode this CDR3 too. With 6 bases removed from V and 4 bases from J, the gap between germline ends came to 20 bases. The V gene's germline CDR1 is MDHEN and CDR2 SYDVKM. This CDR3 comprises 16 residues. Clones were sequenced by immunoSEQ multiplex PCR, and TCRdb holds only the in-frame ones, with some missing. The sample records 100,000 to 150,000 clones, around 83% being singletons. The data derive from a study of PD-1 blockade in mismatch repair-deficient tumors. Mismatch repair deficiency was confirmed in all patients, by PCR or immunohistochemistry. TCRs were sequenced from a few patients responding to pembrolizumab. Study-wide points: Tumor-resident clones, often absent from pretreatment blood, expanded after pembrolizumab and then contracted.

The clonotype comes from an adult with mismatch repair-deficient cancer. The V and J genes are TRBV28 and TRBJ2-3, with D maybe TRBD1 (5 bases). Source: peripheral blood, taken 44 weeks after starting pembrolizumab. As DNA, the CDR3 is TGTGCCAGCAGGGGGCTTTCGGACGCAACGCCAGATACGCAGTATTTT. It yields the protein CASRGLSDATPDTQYF.